This TCR beta chain came from a study of blood T cell repertoires in COVID-19. The overall study: Researchers got acute and convalescent COVID-19 samples from the United States, Italy and Spain.

The ends lost 6 bases at V and 8 bases at J; junction bases unmatched: 13. Germline V gene data show CDR1 as LNHDA and CDR2 as SQIVND (reference sequence). CDR3 length: 15 residues. The sample holds one count of this clone. Authors' analysis steps: For nucleated cells, counts were estimated from reference gene primer amplification. TCRdb's copy holds only in-frame clones and misses some; the assay was immunoSEQ multiplex PCR. That table furnishes V, J and clone size, whereas the DNA furnished D and trimming. The sample includes under 450,000 clones, around 91% of them seen just once. Followed over time, Seattle patients had been enrolled while infection was active.

This receptor was taken from a woman aged 40 to 50 with COVID-19, enrolled during active disease. Sequencing used peripheral blood. This chain uses TRBV19 with TRBJ1-2, with 9 bases lining up with TRBD1. The CDR3 DNA reads as TGTGCCAGTAGACAGGCGAACAGGGGGCTGCGAGGCTACACCTTC. Its protein product is CASRQANRGLRGYTF.